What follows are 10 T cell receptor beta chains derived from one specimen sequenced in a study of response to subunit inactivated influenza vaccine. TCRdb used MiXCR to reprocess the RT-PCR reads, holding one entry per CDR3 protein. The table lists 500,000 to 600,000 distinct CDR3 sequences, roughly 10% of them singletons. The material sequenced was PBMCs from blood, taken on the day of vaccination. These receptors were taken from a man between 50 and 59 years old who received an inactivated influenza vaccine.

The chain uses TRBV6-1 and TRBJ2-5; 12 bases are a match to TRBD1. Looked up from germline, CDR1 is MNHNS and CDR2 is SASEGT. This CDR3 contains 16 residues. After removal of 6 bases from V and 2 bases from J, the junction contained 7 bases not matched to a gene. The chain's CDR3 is CASSRGTGGPQETQYF. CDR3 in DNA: TGTGCCAGCAGCCGCGGGACAGGGGGCCCTCAAGAGACCCAGTACTTC.

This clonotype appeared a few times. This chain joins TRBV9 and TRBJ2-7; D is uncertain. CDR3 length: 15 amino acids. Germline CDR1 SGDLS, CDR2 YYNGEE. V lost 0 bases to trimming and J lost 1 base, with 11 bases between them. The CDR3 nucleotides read TGTGCCAGCAGCGTAGCCGCGACACTTTCCTACGAGCAGTACTTC. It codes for CASSVAATLSYEQYF. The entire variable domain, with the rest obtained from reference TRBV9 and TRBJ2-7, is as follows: DSGVTQTPKHLITATGQRVTLRCSPRSGDLSVYWYQQSLDQGLQFLIQYYNGEERAKGNILERFSAQQFPDLHSELNLSSLELGDSALYFCASSVAATLSYEQYFGPGTRLTVT.

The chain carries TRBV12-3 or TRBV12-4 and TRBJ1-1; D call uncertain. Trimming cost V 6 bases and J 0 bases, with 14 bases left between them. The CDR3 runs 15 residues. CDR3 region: CASRSYPGMNTEAFF. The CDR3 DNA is TGTGCCAGCAGGTCGTACCCTGGTATGAACACTGAAGCTTTCTTT.

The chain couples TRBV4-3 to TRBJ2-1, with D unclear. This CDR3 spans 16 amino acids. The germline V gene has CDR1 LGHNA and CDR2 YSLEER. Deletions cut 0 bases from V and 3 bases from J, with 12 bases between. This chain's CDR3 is CASSQDLGIVYNEQFF. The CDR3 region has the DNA TGCGCCAGCAGCCAAGATCTGGGCATCGTCTACAATGAGCAGTTCTTC.

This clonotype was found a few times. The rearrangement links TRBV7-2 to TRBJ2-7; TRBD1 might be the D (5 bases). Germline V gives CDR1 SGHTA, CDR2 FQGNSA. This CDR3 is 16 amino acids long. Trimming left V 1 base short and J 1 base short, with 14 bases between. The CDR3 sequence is CASSLGRTRVSYEQYF. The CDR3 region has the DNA TGTGCCAGCAGCTTAGGTAGGACAAGGGTTTCCTACGAGCAGTACTTC.

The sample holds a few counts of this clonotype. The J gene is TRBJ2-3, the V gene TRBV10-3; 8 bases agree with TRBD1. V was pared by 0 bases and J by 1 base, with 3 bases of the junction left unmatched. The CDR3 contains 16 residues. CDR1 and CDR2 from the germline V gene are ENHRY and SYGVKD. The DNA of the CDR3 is TGTGCCATCAGTGAGTCGATGACAGGGGGCACAGATACGCAGTATTTT. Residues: CAISESMTGGTDTQYF.

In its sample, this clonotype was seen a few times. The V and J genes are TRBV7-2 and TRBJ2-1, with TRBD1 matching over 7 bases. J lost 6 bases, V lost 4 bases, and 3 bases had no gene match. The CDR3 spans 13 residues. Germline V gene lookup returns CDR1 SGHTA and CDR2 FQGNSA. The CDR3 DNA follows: TGTGCCAGCAGCTCCGACAGGGCCAATGAGCAGTTCTTC. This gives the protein CASSSDRANEQFF.

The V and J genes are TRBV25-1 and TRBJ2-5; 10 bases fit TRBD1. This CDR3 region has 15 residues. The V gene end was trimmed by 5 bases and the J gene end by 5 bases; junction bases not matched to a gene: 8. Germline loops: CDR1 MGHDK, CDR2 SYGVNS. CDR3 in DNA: TGTGCCAGCAGTTCTAGGGACAGGGGATGGGAGACCCAGTACTTC. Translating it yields CASSSRDRGWETQYF. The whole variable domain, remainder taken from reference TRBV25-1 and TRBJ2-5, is EADIYQTPRYLVIGTGKKITLECSQTMGHDKMYWYQQDPGMELHLIHYSYGVNSTEKGDLSSESTVSRIRTEHFPLTLESARPSHTSQYLCASSSRDRGWETQYFGPGTRLLVL.

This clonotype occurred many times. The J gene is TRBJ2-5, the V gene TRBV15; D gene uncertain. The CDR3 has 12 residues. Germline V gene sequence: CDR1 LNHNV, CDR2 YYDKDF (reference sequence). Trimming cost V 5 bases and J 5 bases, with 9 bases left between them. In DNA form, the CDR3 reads TGTGCCACCAGCTACCTGTGGGAGACCCAGTACTTC. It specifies CATSYLWETQYF. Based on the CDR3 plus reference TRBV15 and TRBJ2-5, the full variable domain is DAMVIQNPRYQVTQFGKPVTLSCSQTLNHNVMYWYQQKSSQAPKLLFHYYDKDFNNEADTPDNFQSRRPNTSFCFLDIRSPGLGDTAMYLCATSYLWETQYFGPGTRLLVL.

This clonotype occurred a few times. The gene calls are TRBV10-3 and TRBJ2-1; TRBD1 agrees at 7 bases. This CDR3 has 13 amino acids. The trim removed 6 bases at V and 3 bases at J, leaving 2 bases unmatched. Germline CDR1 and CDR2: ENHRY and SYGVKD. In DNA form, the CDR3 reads TGTGCCATCAGGGGGACAGACTACAATGAGCAGTTCTTC. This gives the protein CAIRGTDYNEQFF.